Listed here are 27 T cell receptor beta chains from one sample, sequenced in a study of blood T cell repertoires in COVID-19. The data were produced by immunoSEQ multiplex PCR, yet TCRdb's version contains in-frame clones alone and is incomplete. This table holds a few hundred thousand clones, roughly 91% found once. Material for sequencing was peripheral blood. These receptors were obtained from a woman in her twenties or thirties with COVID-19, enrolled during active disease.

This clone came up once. CDR3 region: CASSEGHNYGYTF. CDR3 bases: TGTGCCAGCAGTGAAGGGCACAACTATGGCTACACCTTC. The gene calls are TRBV6-1 and TRBJ1-2; D call uncertain. Germline values: CDR1 MNHNS, CDR2 SASEGT. The CDR3 is made up of 13 amino acids. The V end lost 1 base, the J end lost 2 bases, and 5 bases lay between the germline ends.

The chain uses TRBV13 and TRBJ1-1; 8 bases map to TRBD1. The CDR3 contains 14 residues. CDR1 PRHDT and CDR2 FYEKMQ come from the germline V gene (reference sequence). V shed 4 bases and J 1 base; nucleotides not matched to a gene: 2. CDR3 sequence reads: CASSYDRGNTEAFF. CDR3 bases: TGTGCCAGCAGCTATGACAGGGGGAACACTGAAGCTTTCTTT.

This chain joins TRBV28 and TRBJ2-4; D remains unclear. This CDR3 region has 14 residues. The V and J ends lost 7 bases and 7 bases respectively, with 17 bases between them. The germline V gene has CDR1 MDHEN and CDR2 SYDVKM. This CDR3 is CASTRQSGRNIQYF. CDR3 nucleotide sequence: TGTGCCAGCACGCGGCAGTCCGGAAGGAACATTCAGTACTTC. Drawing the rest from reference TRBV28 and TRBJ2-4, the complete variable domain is DVKVTQSSRYLVKRTGEKVFLECVQDMDHENMFWYRQDPGLGLRLIYFSYDVKMKEKGDIPEGYSVSREKKERFSLILESASTNQTSMYLCASTRQSGRNIQYFGAGTRLSVL.

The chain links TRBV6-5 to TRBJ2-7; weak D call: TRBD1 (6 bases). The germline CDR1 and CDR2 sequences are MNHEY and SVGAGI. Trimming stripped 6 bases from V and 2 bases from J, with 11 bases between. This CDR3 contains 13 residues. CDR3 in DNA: TGTGCCAGCAGGCCAGGACAGACCTACGAGCAGTACGTC. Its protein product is CASRPGQTYEQYV.

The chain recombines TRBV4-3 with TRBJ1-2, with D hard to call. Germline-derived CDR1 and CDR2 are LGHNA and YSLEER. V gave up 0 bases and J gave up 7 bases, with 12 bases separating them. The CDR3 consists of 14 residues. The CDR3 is CASSQDIRGLGYTF. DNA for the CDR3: TGCGCCAGCAGCCAAGATATCCGAGGACTTGGCTACACCTTC.

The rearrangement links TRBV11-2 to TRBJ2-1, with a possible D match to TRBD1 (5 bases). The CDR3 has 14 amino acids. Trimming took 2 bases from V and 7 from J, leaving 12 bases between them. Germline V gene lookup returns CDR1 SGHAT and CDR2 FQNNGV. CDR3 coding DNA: TGTGCCAGCAGCTTAACAAGGGGCGTAAATGAGCAGTTCTTC. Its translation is CASSLTRGVNEQFF.

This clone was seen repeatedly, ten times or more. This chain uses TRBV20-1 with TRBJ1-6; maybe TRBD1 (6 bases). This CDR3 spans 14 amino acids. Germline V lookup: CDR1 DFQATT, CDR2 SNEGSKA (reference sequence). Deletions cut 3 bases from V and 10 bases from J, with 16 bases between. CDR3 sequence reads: CSASVGQGSSPLHF. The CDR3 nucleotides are TGCAGTGCTAGTGTAGGGCAGGGGAGCTCACCCCTCCACTTT.

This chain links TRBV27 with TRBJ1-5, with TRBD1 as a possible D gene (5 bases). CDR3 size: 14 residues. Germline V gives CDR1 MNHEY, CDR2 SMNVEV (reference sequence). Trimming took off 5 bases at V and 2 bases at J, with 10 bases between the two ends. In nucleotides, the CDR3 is TGTGCCAGCAGTCCAGGGATTGGCAATCAGCCCCAGCATTTT. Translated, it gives CASSPGIGNQPQHF.

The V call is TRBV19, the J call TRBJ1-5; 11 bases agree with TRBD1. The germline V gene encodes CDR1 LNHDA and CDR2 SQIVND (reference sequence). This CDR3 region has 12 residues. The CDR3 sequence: CGTGGAGQPQHF. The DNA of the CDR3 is TGTGGGACAGGGGGCGCTGGTCAGCCCCAGCATTTT.

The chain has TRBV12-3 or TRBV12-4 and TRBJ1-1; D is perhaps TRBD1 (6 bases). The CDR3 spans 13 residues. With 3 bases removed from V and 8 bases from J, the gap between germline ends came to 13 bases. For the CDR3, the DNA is TGTGCCAGCAGTTTGGGCGGGGGCCTAGAAGCTTTCTTT. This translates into CASSLGGGLEAFF.

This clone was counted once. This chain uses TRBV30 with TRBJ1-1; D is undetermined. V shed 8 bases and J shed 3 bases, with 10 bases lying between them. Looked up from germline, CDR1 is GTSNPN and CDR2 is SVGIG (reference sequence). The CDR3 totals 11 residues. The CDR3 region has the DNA TGTGCCGGCGCACGGGACACTGAAGCTTTCTTT. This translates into CAGARDTEAFF.

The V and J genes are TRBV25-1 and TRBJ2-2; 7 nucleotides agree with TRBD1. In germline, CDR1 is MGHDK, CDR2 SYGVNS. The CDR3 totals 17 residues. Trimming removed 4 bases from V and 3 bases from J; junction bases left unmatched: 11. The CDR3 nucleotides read TGTGCCAGCAGTGCAACAGGGGTCCACCTCTACACCGGGGAGCTGTTTTTT. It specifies CASSATGVHLYTGELFF.

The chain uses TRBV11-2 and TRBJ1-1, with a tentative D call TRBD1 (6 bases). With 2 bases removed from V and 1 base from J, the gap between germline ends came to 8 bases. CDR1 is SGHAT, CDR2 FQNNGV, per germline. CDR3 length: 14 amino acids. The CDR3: CASSLRRGNTEAFF. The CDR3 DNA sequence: TGTGCCAGCAGCTTACGCAGGGGGAACACTGAAGCTTTCTTT.

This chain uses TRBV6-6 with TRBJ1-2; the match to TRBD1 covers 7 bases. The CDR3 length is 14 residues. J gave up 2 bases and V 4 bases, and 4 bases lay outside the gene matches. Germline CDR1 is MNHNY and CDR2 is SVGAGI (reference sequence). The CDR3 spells CASSWDRRNYGYTF. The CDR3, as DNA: TGTGCCAGCAGTTGGGACAGAAGGAACTATGGCTACACCTTC.

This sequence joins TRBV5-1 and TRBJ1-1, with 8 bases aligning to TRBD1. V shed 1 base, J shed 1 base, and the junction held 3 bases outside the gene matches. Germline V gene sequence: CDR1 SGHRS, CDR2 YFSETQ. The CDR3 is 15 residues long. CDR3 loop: CASSLFQGANTEAFF. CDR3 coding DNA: TGCGCCAGCAGCTTGTTTCAGGGGGCGAACACTGAAGCTTTCTTT. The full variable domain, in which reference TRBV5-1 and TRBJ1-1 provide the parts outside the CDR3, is KAGVTQTPRYLIKTRGQQVTLSCSPISGHRSVSWYQQTPGQGLQFLFEYFSETQRNKGNFPGRFSGRQFSNSRSEMNVSTLELGDSALYLCASSLFQGANTEAFFGQGTRLTVV.

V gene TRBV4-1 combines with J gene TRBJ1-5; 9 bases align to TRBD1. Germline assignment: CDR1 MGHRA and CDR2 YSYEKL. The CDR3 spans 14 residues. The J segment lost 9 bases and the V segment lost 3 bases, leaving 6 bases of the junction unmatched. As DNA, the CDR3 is TGCGCCAGCAGCCAGGGGACAGGGAAGGGGCCCCAGCATTTT. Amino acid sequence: CASSQGTGKGPQHF.

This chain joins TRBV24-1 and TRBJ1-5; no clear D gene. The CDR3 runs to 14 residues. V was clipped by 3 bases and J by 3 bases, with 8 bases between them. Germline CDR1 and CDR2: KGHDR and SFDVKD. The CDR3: CATSDPRLNQPQHF. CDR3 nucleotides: TGTGCCACCAGTGATCCGCGCCTCAATCAGCCCCAGCATTTT.

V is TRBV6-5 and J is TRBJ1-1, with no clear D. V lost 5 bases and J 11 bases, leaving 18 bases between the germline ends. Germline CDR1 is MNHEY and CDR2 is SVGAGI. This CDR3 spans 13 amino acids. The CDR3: CASSPGRGLWAFF. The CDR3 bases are TGTGCCAGCAGTCCCGGGCGGGGATTATGGGCTTTCTTT.

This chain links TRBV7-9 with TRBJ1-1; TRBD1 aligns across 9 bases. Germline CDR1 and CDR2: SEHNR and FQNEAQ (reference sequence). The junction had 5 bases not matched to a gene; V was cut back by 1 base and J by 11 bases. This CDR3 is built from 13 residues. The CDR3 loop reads CASSLGGDREAFF. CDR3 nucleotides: TGTGCCAGCAGCTTAGGAGGGGACAGGGAGGCTTTCTTT.

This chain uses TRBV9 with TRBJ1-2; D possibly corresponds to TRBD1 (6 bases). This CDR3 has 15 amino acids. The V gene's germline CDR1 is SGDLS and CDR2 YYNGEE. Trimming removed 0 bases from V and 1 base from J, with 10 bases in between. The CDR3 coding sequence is TGTGCCAGCAGCGTAGGAGGGGGATTTAACTATGGCTACACCTTC. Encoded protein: CASSVGGGFNYGYTF.

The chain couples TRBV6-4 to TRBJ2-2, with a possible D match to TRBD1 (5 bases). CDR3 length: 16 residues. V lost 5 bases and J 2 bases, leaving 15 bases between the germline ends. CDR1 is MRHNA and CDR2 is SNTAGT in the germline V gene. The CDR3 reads CASSPAGSSNTGELFF. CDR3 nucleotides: TGTGCCAGCAGTCCCGCAGGGTCGTCTAACACCGGGGAGCTGTTTTTT.

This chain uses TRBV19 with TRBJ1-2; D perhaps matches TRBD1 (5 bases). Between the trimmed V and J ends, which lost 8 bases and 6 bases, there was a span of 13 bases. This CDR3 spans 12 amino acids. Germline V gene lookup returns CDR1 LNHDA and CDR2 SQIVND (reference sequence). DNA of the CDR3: TGTGCCAGTCTGACAGAGAGTAATGGCTACACCTTC. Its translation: CASLTESNGYTF.

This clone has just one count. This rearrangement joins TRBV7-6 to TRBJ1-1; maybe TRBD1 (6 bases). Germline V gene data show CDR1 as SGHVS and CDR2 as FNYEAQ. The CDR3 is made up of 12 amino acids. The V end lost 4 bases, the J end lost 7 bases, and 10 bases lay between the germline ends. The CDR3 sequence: CASSSGQIEAFF. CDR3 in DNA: TGTGCCAGCAGCTCGGGACAAATTGAAGCTTTCTTT.

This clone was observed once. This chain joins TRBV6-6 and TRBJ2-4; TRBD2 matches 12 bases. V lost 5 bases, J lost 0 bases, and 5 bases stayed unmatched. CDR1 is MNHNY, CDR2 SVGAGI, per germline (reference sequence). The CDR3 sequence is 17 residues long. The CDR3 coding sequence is TGTGCCAGCAGTCGGACTAGCGGGGCCCTAGCCAAAAACATTCAGTACTTC. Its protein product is CASSRTSGALAKNIQYF.

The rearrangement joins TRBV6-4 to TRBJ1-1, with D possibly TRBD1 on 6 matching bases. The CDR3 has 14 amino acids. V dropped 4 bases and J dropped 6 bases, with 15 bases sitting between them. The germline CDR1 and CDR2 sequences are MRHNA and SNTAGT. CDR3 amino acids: CASSVDTGMAEAFF. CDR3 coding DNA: TGTGCCAGCAGTGTGGACACAGGGATGGCTGAAGCTTTCTTT.

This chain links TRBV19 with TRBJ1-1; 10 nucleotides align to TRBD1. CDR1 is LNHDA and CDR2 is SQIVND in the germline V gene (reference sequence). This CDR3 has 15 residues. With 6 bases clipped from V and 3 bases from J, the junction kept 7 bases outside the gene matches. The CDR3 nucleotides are TGTGCCAGTAGATGGGACAGGGGAAGCGACACTGAAGCTTTCTTT. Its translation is CASRWDRGSDTEAFF.

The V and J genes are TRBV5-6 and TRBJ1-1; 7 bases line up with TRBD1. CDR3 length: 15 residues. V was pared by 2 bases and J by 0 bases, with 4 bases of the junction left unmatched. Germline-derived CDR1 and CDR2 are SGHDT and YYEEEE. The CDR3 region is CASSLRQGLNTEAFF. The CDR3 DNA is TGTGCCAGCAGCTTACGACAGGGATTGAACACTGAAGCTTTCTTT. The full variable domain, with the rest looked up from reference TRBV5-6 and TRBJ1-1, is DAGVTQSPTHLIKTRGQQVTLRCSPKSGHDTVSWYQQALGQGPQFIFQYYEEEERQRGNFPDRFSGHQFPNYSSELNVNALLLGDSALYLCASSLRQGLNTEAFFGQGTRLTVV.